Listed below are T cell receptor beta chains from one sample, sequenced in a study of T cell repertoires in aging, cancer and after chemotherapy. MiXCR was run by TCRdb on the multiplex PCR reads, yielding one entry per CDR3 protein. The data hold about 10,000 distinct CDR3 sequences, with 34% observed a single time. Sequencing was performed on blood. All receptors come from a human donor in good health. Each CDR3 is given with its conserved first and last residue.

v_call	cdr3_aa
TRBV30	CAWLLINEQFF
TRBV6-5	CASSPRQGMEMFF
TRBV20-1	CSARDLAGAETQYF
TRBV6-1	CASIAGGSQETQYF
TRBV5-6	CASSVPTGFAYGYTF
TRBV12-3/TRBV12-4	CASSFTGEHTEAFF
TRBV7-2	CASSSRDRMKTFF
TRBV6-4	CASRPQGATGELFF
TRBV28	CASSRDGYEQFF
TRBV6-5	CASRTARTGGLYSNQPQHF
TRBV6-4	CASSDYGLTDTQYF
TRBV7-9	CASSQASGGSDTQYF
TRBV7-3	CASSPGQGFGGYTF
TRBV19	CASSIAGDRGLIYGYTF
TRBV6-4	CASSPGGANTGELFF
TRBV7-2	CASSSNRGDTEAFF
TRBV6-5	CASSAGDRDTDTQYF
TRBV5-6	CASSLFGDNYGYTF
TRBV7-6	CASSSRAGDYGYTF
TRBV27	CASSRDYNEKLFF
TRBV6-1	CASSGQGGSATNEKLFF
TRBV7-2	CASSPRLVAGGETQYF
TRBV19	CASSIAWGQGRTDTQYF
TRBV7-9	CASSLGGTDLNQPQHF
TRBV5-6	CASSLGATYNSPLHF
TRBV6-6	CASSYPRGSPYEQYF
TRBV12-3/TRBV12-4	CASSFGRGAQETQYF
TRBV6-6	CASSYSGALGDEQYF
TRBV7-2	CASSLAKGHGEAFF
TRBV20-1	CSATGEGSPLHF
TRBV5-6	CASRGVIGANVLTF
TRBV30	CASQGGGNYGYTF
TRBV7-2	CASSPKGRISETQYF
TRBV4-3	CASSHIGTADAYGYTF
TRBV7-2	CASSLITGARETQYF
TRBV7-2	CASSLFTDTQYF
TRBV30	CAWNSQNTGELFF
TRBV4-2	CASSQGIGPYNSPLHF
TRBV20-1	CSAREIQGTGELFF
TRBV14	CASSLDRGAGANVLTF
TRBV19	CASYGTESNEKLFF
TRBV5-6	CASSQPGLAGVGELFF
TRBV20-1	CSARSYRGRADTQYF
TRBV12-3/TRBV12-4	CASSHGTGGWSPLHF
TRBV5-6	CASSLVATGNNYGYTF
TRBV5-4	CASSLFLAGVADTQYF
TRBV6-6	CASSPGQGDTGELFF
TRBV30	CAWSISRLGQYF
TRBV5-1	CASSLVPGGKYGYTF
TRBV19	CASSISGGPWNEQFF
TRBV7-2	CASSLLTWGREEQFF
TRBV7-9	CASRSGDATQYF
TRBV20-1	CSASPIGSGNTIYF
TRBV28	CASNLQGYTEAFF
TRBV7-9	CASSPDHEGFGVYGYTF
TRBV29-1	CSVDGGAAGETQYF
TRBV5-4	CASSVDRAVDTQYF
TRBV28	CASSLDGIYGYTF